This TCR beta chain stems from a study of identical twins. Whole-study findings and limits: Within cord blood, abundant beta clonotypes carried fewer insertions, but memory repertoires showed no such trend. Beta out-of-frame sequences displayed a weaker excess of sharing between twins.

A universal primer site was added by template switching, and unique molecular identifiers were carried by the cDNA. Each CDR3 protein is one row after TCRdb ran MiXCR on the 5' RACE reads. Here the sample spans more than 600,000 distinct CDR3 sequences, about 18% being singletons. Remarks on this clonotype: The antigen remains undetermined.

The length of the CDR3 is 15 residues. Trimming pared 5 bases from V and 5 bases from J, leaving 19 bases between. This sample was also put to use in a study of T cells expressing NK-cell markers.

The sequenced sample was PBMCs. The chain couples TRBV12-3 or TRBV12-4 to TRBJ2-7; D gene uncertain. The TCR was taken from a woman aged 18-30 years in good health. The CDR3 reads CASSPQRPDLDEQYF. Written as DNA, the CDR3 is TGTGCCAGCAGTCCCCAACGTCCGGATCTGGACGAGCAGTACTTC.